This TCR beta chain comes out of a study of identical twins. TCRdb recomputed calls from the 5' RACE reads with MiXCR, one row per CDR3 protein. This sample has some 200,000 distinct CDR3 sequences, with around 6.8% found just once. Trimming cost V 2 bases and J 4 bases; bases outside gene matches: 5. Per germline, CDR1 LNHDA and CDR2 SQIVND (reference sequence). The CDR3 extends over 16 amino acids. The data were also submitted as part of a second study, on yellow fever vaccine responses in identical twins.

This TCR was recovered from a young woman in good health. Material: memory (CD45RO+) T cells sorted from blood. The rearrangement joins TRBV19 to TRBJ2-1; 10 bases agree with TRBD2. CDR3 region: CASSIKGTSAYNEQFF. The CDR3 nucleotides are TGTGCCAGTAGTATAAAGGGGACTAGCGCTTACAATGAGCAGTTCTTC.